This entry describes one T cell receptor (beta chain). What antigen it recognizes has not been identified. Base-call qualities are not available, and no considerably larger clone is one nucleotide away. The data stem from a study of blood T cell repertoires in COVID-19 (dated by TCRdb to the early 2020s). With regard to the full study: Collaborator samples came from the United States, Italy and Spain and covered acute and convalescent phases of COVID-19. The material from the prospective study consisted of cDNA or gDNA derived from T cells, B-cell-depleted T cells, or PBMCs. Subjects who had been exposed to COVID-19, were actively infected with it, or had recovered from it provided the deeply sampled blood TCRbeta repertoires that made up the dataset. A freely available public database, intended as a resource for researchers studying the immune response to SARS-CoV-2, is where the repertoires were released. The samples were drawn from two sources: the first 160 participants of the ongoing ImmuneRACE study, and 1,254 subjects contributed by 6 global collaborators. A de-identified subject ID, COVID-19 status, age in years and sex were almost always included in the sample metadata. HLA class I and class II types, where available, came from metadata supplied by the sample provider rather than from assay-based typing.

Collaborating institutions collected whole blood in K2EDTA tubes following their own protocols. For TCRbeta analysis, collaborators shipped samples in one of three forms: frozen whole blood, isolated PBMCs, or DNA extracted from either of those sample types. The CDR3 sequence holds 15 residues, the cysteine and phenylalanine included. Only the CDR3 DNA is retained, 45 bases long and in frame from the first base. V is trimmed back by 10 bases and J by 5 bases, and the junction contains 10 bases that no gene match accounts for. The germline V gene encodes CDR1 SNHLY and CDR2 FYNNEI. TCRbeta CDR3 regions were amplified from genomic DNA by means of the immunoSEQ Assay, a bias-controlled multiplex PCR. The paper's processing steps were these. The number of nucleated cells in each sample was estimated from the amplification of reference gene primers within the assay. To quantify the absolute abundance of each unique TCRbeta CDR3 rearrangement, sequence reads were collapsed and filtered. For each sample, productive Simpson clonality was calculated as the square root of Simpson's diversity index across productive rearrangements. The table was pulled from immuneACCESS by TCRdb, which kept in-frame rearrangements only. Such tables lose some clones; where checked, under half of the loss comes from unresolved V genes, and the rest has no known cause. V and J calls and clone size are given by that table; D and trimming were obtained from the DNA. The sample table shows about 220,000 clones, and about four fifths are seen once. The biggest ten clones account for 2% to 3% of the sample.

General study outcomes and caveats: Clinical and demographic metadata were provided uncurated, with the amount varying by source and participant.

The sequencing sample was made of peripheral blood. The origin of this receptor is a woman aged 40 to 50 with active or convalescent COVID-19. The chain is made from TRBV2 and TRBJ2-5, with 13 bases aligning to TRBD2. The DNA sequence is as follows: TGTGCCATCTCCGACTCGACTAGCGGGAGGGAGACCCAGTACTTC. Its coded protein is CAISDSTSGRETQYF. The full variable domain, completed from the reference TRBV2 and TRBJ2-5 proteins outside the CDR3, reads EPEVTQTPSHQVTQMGQEVILRCVPISNHLYFYWYRQILGQKVEFLVSFYNNEISEKSEIFDDQFSVERPDGSNFTLKIRSTKLEDSAMYFCAISDSTSGRETQYFGPGTRLLVL.